This T cell receptor (beta chain) was sequenced in a study of T cells in Graves' hyperthyroidism and ophthalmopathy. This clonotype was found many times. Researchers amplified the TCR beta CDR3 regions from RNA transcripts. The HTBI primer set was used in a first-round RT-PCR of the TCR CDR3. MiXCR, run by TCRdb on the multiplex PCR reads, gives a single entry per CDR3 protein. The sample consists of approximately 410,000 distinct CDR3 sequences, under 15% of them appearing once. The origin of this receptor is a man younger than 35 with Graves' ophthalmopathy. Sample: blood.

Written as DNA, the CDR3 is TGTGCCGCCGAGGGGGCCACTGAAGCTTTCTTT. Translating gives CAAEGATEAFF. This rearrangement joins TRBV10-3 to TRBJ1-1; 7 nucleotides agree with TRBD1. Germline V CDR1 and CDR2: ENHRY, SYGVKD. The CDR3 loop spans 11 amino acids. Unmatched junction bases numbered 4, after V lost 11 bases and J lost 4 bases.